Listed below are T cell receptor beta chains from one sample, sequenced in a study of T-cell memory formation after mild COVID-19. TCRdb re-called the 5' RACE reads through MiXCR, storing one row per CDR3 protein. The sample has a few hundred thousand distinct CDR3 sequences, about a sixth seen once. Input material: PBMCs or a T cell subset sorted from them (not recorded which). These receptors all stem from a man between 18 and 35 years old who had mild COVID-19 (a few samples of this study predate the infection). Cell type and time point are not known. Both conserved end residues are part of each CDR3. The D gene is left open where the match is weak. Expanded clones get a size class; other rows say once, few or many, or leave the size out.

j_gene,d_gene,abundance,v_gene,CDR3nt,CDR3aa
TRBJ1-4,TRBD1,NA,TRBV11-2,TGTGCCAGCAGCTCCCCCGGGACAGCCCTGGCTAATGAAAAACTGTTTTTT,CASSSPGTALANEKLFF
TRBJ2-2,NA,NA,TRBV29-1,TGCAGCGCCCGTGGTTTTACCGGGGAGCTGTTTTTT,CSARGFTGELFF
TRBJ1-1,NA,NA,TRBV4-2,TGTGCCAGCAGCCAAGAGGTCCGGGGGCCGATTGAAGCTTTCTTT,CASSQEVRGPIEAFF
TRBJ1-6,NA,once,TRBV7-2,TGTGCCAGCAGCTTATTGCACAGGGTTTATAATTCACCCCTCCACTTT,CASSLLHRVYNSPLHF
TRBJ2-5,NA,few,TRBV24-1,TGTGCCACCAGTGATTTCGGGGGGCGCGGAGAGACCCAGTACTTC,CATSDFGGRGETQYF
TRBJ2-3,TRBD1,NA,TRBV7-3,TGTGCCAGCAGCCCCCACAGGGGGAATGGAGATACGCAGTATTTT,CASSPHRGNGDTQYF
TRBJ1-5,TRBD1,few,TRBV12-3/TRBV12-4,TGTGCCAGCAGTTTAGGGCAGGGGGCAAGCAATCAGCCCCAGCATTTT,CASSLGQGASNQPQHF
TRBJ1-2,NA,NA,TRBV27,TGTGCCAGCAGTCCCACAACAGCCTATGGCTACACCTTC,CASSPTTAYGYTF
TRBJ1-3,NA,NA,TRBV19,TGTGCCAGTAGTATCCGGGGAGGATTTGGAAACACCATATATTTT,CASSIRGGFGNTIYF
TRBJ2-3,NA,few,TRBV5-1,TGCGCCAGCAGTCCTCGGGACCCCGGAGATACGCAGTATTTT,CASSPRDPGDTQYF
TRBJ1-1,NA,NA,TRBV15,TGTGCCACCAGCAGAGATAGGGGGGCTGAAGCTTTCTTT,CATSRDRGAEAFF
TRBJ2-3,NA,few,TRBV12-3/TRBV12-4,TGTGCCAGCAGCACCCGGTCGGGGACGGACTCCCCAGATACGCAGTATTTT,CASSTRSGTDSPDTQYF
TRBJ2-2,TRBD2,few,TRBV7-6,TGTGCCAGCAGCTTAATGCCCTTTCTCGCGGGGGGTCACACCGGGGAGCTGTTTTTT,CASSLMPFLAGGHTGELFF
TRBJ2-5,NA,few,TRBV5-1,TGCGCCAGCAGCTTGGAGGGTTTGGGAGAGACCCAGTACTTC,CASSLEGLGETQYF
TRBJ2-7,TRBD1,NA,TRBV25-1,TGTGCCAGCACCCCGGGCAGGGGGCTACACGAGCAGTACTTC,CASTPGRGLHEQYF
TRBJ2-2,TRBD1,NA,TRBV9,TGTGCCAGCAGCGCATCTGGACAGGGTCGCACCGGGGAGCTGTTTTTT,CASSASGQGRTGELFF
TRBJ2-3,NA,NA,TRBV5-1,TGCGCCAGCAGCTTGGGGTTGAGGGCTACCAGCACAGATACGCAGTATTTT,CASSLGLRATSTDTQYF
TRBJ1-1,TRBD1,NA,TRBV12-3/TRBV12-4,TGTGCCAGCATTGGCCCTCCAAGACAGGGGGAGAGGAACACTGAAGCTTTCTTT,CASIGPPRQGERNTEAFF
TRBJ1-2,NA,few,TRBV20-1,TGCAGTGCTATGGGGATCGCAAACTATGGCTACACCTTC,CSAMGIANYGYTF
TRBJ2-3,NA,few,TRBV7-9,TGTGCCAGCAGCTCGACCGGGGCCCTCACAGATACGCAGTATTTT,CASSSTGALTDTQYF
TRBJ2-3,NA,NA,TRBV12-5,TGTGCTAGTGGTGCGACCCTCTCTAGCACAGATACGCAGTATTTT,CASGATLSSTDTQYF
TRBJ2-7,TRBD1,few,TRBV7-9,TGTGCCAGCAGCCCCGGACAGGCGACCTTCTACGAGCAGTACTTC,CASSPGQATFYEQYF
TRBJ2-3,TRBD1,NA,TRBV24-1,TGTGCCACCAGTGACCACGACGGACAGGGATTCACAGATACGCAGTATTTT,CATSDHDGQGFTDTQYF